Listed below are T cell receptor beta chains from one sample, sequenced in a study of regulatory T cells in long-lasting Graves disease. TCRdb re-derived calls from the multiplex PCR reads in MiXCR, one entry per CDR3 protein. This table holds some 250,000 distinct CDR3 sequences, around 18% found once. Sequenced here: peripheral blood mononuclear cells (PBMCs), sampled at new diagnosis, from a patient treated with antithyroid drugs. The receptor source for this set is a female donor with Graves disease. Both conserved end residues are part of each CDR3. Fields, in order: J gene, clone size, D gene, V gene, CDR3 DNA, CDR3 protein. D genes are given only for firm matches. Clone sizes are given selectively: once, few, many, or a class where the clone is expanded.

j_gene: TRBJ2-1; abundance: -; d_gene: TRBD2; v_gene: TRBV3-1; CDR3nt: TGTGCCAGCGGCCAAGTGGGACTAGCGGCTAACAATGAGCAGTTCTTC; CDR3aa: CASGQVGLAANNEQFF
j_gene: TRBJ2-3; abundance: many; d_gene: TRBD2; v_gene: TRBV2; CDR3nt: TGTGCCAGCAGTGAGACTAGCGGAAGCACAGATACGCAGTATTTT; CDR3aa: CASSETSGSTDTQYF
j_gene: TRBJ2-1; abundance: few; d_gene: -; v_gene: TRBV5-1; CDR3nt: TGCGCCAGCAGCTTCGAAGGGACCTCGTGGAATGAGCAGTTCTTC; CDR3aa: CASSFEGTSWNEQFF
j_gene: TRBJ2-6; abundance: many; d_gene: TRBD1; v_gene: TRBV19; CDR3nt: TGTGCCAGTACCTCGGACAGGGTGCACTCTGGGGCCAACGTCCTGACTTTC; CDR3aa: CASTSDRVHSGANVLTF
j_gene: TRBJ2-3; abundance: many; d_gene: TRBD2; v_gene: TRBV10-3; CDR3nt: TGTGCCATCAGTGACCTACTAGCGGGGGGCACAGATACGCAGTATTTT; CDR3aa: CAISDLLAGGTDTQYF
j_gene: TRBJ1-2; abundance: -; d_gene: -; v_gene: TRBV12-3/TRBV12-4; CDR3nt: TGTGCCAGCAGCCACACCTGGGGCTATGGCTACACCTTC; CDR3aa: CASSHTWGYGYTF
j_gene: TRBJ2-1; abundance: few; d_gene: -; v_gene: TRBV9; CDR3nt: TGTGCCAGCAGCGTAGGGGCAGGGACGGGCTACAATGAGCAGTTCTTC; CDR3aa: CASSVGAGTGYNEQFF
j_gene: TRBJ1-5; abundance: many; d_gene: TRBD1; v_gene: TRBV27; CDR3nt: TGTGCCAGCAGTTTCAAGGGGGCTGGCAATCAGCCCCAGCATTTT; CDR3aa: CASSFKGAGNQPQHF
j_gene: TRBJ1-2; abundance: many; d_gene: -; v_gene: TRBV28; CDR3nt: TGTGCCAGCAGCAACTTTTATGGCTACACCTTC; CDR3aa: CASSNFYGYTF
j_gene: TRBJ1-5; abundance: many; d_gene: -; v_gene: TRBV7-2; CDR3nt: TGTGCCAGCAGCCCACCGGGTAGGGGAAGCAATCAGCCCCAGCATTTT; CDR3aa: CASSPPGRGSNQPQHF
j_gene: TRBJ2-7; abundance: many; d_gene: -; v_gene: TRBV30; CDR3nt: TGTGCCTGGAGTCCCGCACCGGTTTCCTACGAGCAGTACTTC; CDR3aa: CAWSPAPVSYEQYF
j_gene: TRBJ1-1; abundance: many; d_gene: -; v_gene: TRBV5-4; CDR3nt: TGTGCCAGCAGCTTGGATTCCACTGAAGCTTTCTTT; CDR3aa: CASSLDSTEAFF
j_gene: TRBJ1-1; abundance: many; d_gene: -; v_gene: TRBV20-1; CDR3nt: TGCAGTGCTAGAGAGGGGGCCAAGAACGCTGAAGCTTTCTTT; CDR3aa: CSAREGAKNAEAFF
j_gene: TRBJ2-7; abundance: many; d_gene: TRBD2; v_gene: TRBV6-1; CDR3nt: TGTGCCAGCATCAACCGGGGTAGCGGGAAAGTATACGAGCAGTACTTC; CDR3aa: CASINRGSGKVYEQYF
j_gene: TRBJ1-2; abundance: -; d_gene: TRBD1; v_gene: TRBV11-3; CDR3nt: TGTGCCAGCAGCATCCCGGGACAGGGTGTGGATGGCTACACCTTC; CDR3aa: CASSIPGQGVDGYTF
j_gene: TRBJ2-1; abundance: many; d_gene: TRBD2; v_gene: TRBV20-1; CDR3nt: TGCAGTGCTAGCCGATTAGGGCGGGGGTACAATGAGCAGTTCTTC; CDR3aa: CSASRLGRGYNEQFF
j_gene: TRBJ2-2; abundance: many; d_gene: -; v_gene: TRBV25-1; CDR3nt: TGTGCCAGCAGTGAATGGAGGACCACCGGGGAGCTGTTTTTT; CDR3aa: CASSEWRTTGELFF
j_gene: TRBJ1-5; abundance: many; d_gene: -; v_gene: TRBV6-1; CDR3nt: TGTGCCAGCAGTGAACATGGAGGGTTGGCGGATCAGCCCCAGCATTTT; CDR3aa: CASSEHGGLADQPQHF
j_gene: TRBJ1-1; abundance: once; d_gene: -; v_gene: TRBV12-3/TRBV12-4; CDR3nt: TGTGCCAGCAGTTTCGAGTTAAGGGACACTGAAGCTTTCTTT; CDR3aa: CASSFELRDTEAFF
j_gene: TRBJ1-2; abundance: many; d_gene: -; v_gene: TRBV20-1; CDR3nt: TGCAGTGCTAGAGTTTTAGGGGACGACTATGGCTACACCTTC; CDR3aa: CSARVLGDDYGYTF
j_gene: TRBJ1-1; abundance: many; d_gene: TRBD1; v_gene: TRBV2; CDR3nt: TGTGCCAGCAAGGACAGGGCCGCGAACACTGAAGCTTTCTTT; CDR3aa: CASKDRAANTEAFF
j_gene: TRBJ1-2; abundance: many; d_gene: -; v_gene: TRBV20-1; CDR3nt: TGCAGTGCTAGACCGTCTCCTAACTATGGCTACACCTTC; CDR3aa: CSARPSPNYGYTF
j_gene: TRBJ1-1; abundance: many; d_gene: -; v_gene: TRBV20-1; CDR3nt: TGCAGTGCTAGAACCCCCCAAGCTTTCTTT; CDR3aa: CSARTPQAFF
j_gene: TRBJ1-1; abundance: many; d_gene: -; v_gene: TRBV27; CDR3nt: TGTGCGATCGGCGGCGCCGGGCGGGCTGAAGCTTTCTTT; CDR3aa: CAIGGAGRAEAFF
j_gene: TRBJ1-2; abundance: many; d_gene: TRBD1; v_gene: TRBV19; CDR3nt: TGTGCCAGTGGAGACAGGGGGCGAAGTAACTATGGCTACACCTTC; CDR3aa: CASGDRGRSNYGYTF
j_gene: TRBJ2-1; abundance: many; d_gene: -; v_gene: TRBV20-1; CDR3nt: TGCAGTGCTAGCGATGGCTACAATGAGCAGTTCTTC; CDR3aa: CSASDGYNEQFF
j_gene: TRBJ1-1; abundance: -; d_gene: -; v_gene: TRBV18; CDR3nt: TGTGCCAGCTCACCAGCCACTGAAGCTTTCTTT; CDR3aa: CASSPATEAFF
j_gene: TRBJ1-6; abundance: many; d_gene: -; v_gene: TRBV6-2/TRBV6-3; CDR3nt: TGTGCCAGCAGCCGGGACGGTGGCTCCTATAATTCACCCCTCCACTTT; CDR3aa: CASSRDGGSYNSPLHF
j_gene: TRBJ2-3; abundance: many; d_gene: TRBD1; v_gene: TRBV4-2; CDR3nt: TGTGCCAGCAGCCACGATAGACAGGGAAGGACGCAGTATTTT; CDR3aa: CASSHDRQGRTQYF
j_gene: TRBJ2-5; abundance: many; d_gene: -; v_gene: TRBV2; CDR3nt: TGTGCCAGTCGTTTAGAAGAGACCCAGTACTTC; CDR3aa: CASRLEETQYF
j_gene: TRBJ2-3; abundance: many; d_gene: TRBD2; v_gene: TRBV28; CDR3nt: TGTGCCAGCAGTTTATTGACTAGCGGACGCACAGATACGCAGTATTTT; CDR3aa: CASSLLTSGRTDTQYF
j_gene: TRBJ1-4; abundance: many; d_gene: -; v_gene: TRBV16; CDR3nt: TGTGCCAGCAGCCAGAGGCCCCTAAACGAAAAACTGTTTTTT; CDR3aa: CASSQRPLNEKLFF
j_gene: TRBJ2-5; abundance: many; d_gene: -; v_gene: TRBV20-1; CDR3nt: TGCAGTGCTAGAGGATGGGCCAACCAAGAGACCCAGTACTTC; CDR3aa: CSARGWANQETQYF
j_gene: TRBJ1-5; abundance: many; d_gene: -; v_gene: TRBV4-1; CDR3nt: TGCGCCAGCAGCCAAGATCGAGTTAGCAATCAGCCCCAGCATTTT; CDR3aa: CASSQDRVSNQPQHF
j_gene: TRBJ2-7; abundance: -; d_gene: TRBD2; v_gene: TRBV28; CDR3nt: TGTGCCAGCAGTAAGGGACTAGGGCTAGGCGAGCAGTACTTC; CDR3aa: CASSKGLGLGEQYF
j_gene: TRBJ2-1; abundance: many; d_gene: -; v_gene: TRBV6-1; CDR3nt: TGTGCCAGCAGTGAGAGCCTCTCCTACAATGAGCAGTTCTTC; CDR3aa: CASSESLSYNEQFF
j_gene: TRBJ2-3; abundance: many; d_gene: -; v_gene: TRBV11-1; CDR3nt: TGTGCCAGCAGCTTAATTTCAGATACGCAGTATTTT; CDR3aa: CASSLISDTQYF
j_gene: TRBJ2-7; abundance: many; d_gene: TRBD2; v_gene: TRBV7-2; CDR3nt: TGTGCCAGCAGCTTCCCGGGACTAGCGGGAGGTACATACTTC; CDR3aa: CASSFPGLAGGTYF
j_gene: TRBJ2-1; abundance: many; d_gene: TRBD2; v_gene: TRBV11-3; CDR3nt: TGTGCCAGCAGCTTCCCCCCCAGCGGGCTAGCGGGAGGGAATGAGCAGTTCTTC; CDR3aa: CASSFPPSGLAGGNEQFF
j_gene: TRBJ1-2; abundance: many; d_gene: TRBD1; v_gene: TRBV18; CDR3nt: TGTGCCAGCTCACCTCTTCAGGGGGACTATGGCTACACCTTC; CDR3aa: CASSPLQGDYGYTF
j_gene: TRBJ2-5; abundance: many; d_gene: TRBD1; v_gene: TRBV12-3/TRBV12-4; CDR3nt: TGTGCCAGCAGCCTACAGGGGGCGAAGGAGACCCAGTACTTC; CDR3aa: CASSLQGAKETQYF
j_gene: TRBJ1-2; abundance: many; d_gene: -; v_gene: TRBV7-9; CDR3nt: TGTGCCAGCAGCTTTCCAGGGGCTAACTATGGCTACACCTTC; CDR3aa: CASSFPGANYGYTF
j_gene: TRBJ2-3; abundance: -; d_gene: TRBD2; v_gene: TRBV29-1; CDR3nt: TGCAGCGTTGAGGGGGGGGGGAGCACAGATACGCAGTATTTT; CDR3aa: CSVEGGGSTDTQYF
j_gene: TRBJ2-3; abundance: many; d_gene: TRBD2; v_gene: TRBV18; CDR3nt: TGTGCCAGCTCACCGGGACTAGCGGGAGGCCCAGATACGCAGTATTTT; CDR3aa: CASSPGLAGGPDTQYF
j_gene: TRBJ1-5; abundance: many; d_gene: -; v_gene: TRBV3-1; CDR3nt: TGTGCCAGCAGCCAATCAGCGGCCACCTGGCAGCCCCAGCATTTT; CDR3aa: CASSQSAATWQPQHF
j_gene: TRBJ2-3; abundance: many; d_gene: -; v_gene: TRBV7-2; CDR3nt: TGTGCCAGCAGCTTAGGGGGACTCACAGATACGCAGTATTTT; CDR3aa: CASSLGGLTDTQYF
j_gene: TRBJ1-2; abundance: many; d_gene: -; v_gene: TRBV12-5; CDR3nt: TGTGCTAGTGCGGGGGGCGCGGGCTATGGCTACACCTTC; CDR3aa: CASAGGAGYGYTF
j_gene: TRBJ2-2; abundance: many; d_gene: -; v_gene: TRBV19; CDR3nt: TGTGCCAGTAGTGATAGGGGTATCGCCGGGGAGCTGTTTTTT; CDR3aa: CASSDRGIAGELFF
j_gene: TRBJ2-3; abundance: many; d_gene: -; v_gene: TRBV5-1; CDR3nt: TGCGCCAGCAGCTTGGGTCTTAGTGTCGATACGCAGTATTTT; CDR3aa: CASSLGLSVDTQYF
j_gene: TRBJ1-1; abundance: many; d_gene: TRBD1; v_gene: TRBV9; CDR3nt: TGTGCCAGCAGCGTAGGGACAGGGGGGACTGAAGCTTTCTTT; CDR3aa: CASSVGTGGTEAFF
j_gene: TRBJ2-1; abundance: many; d_gene: TRBD2; v_gene: TRBV3-1; CDR3nt: TGTGCCAGCAGCCAAGATCGGGGAGGCGGGAGCTCCTACAATGAGCAGTTCTTC; CDR3aa: CASSQDRGGGSSYNEQFF
j_gene: TRBJ2-7; abundance: -; d_gene: -; v_gene: TRBV19; CDR3nt: TGTGCCAGTAGTATAGACCCCTCGACAGGCTCCTACGAGCAGTACTTC; CDR3aa: CASSIDPSTGSYEQYF
j_gene: TRBJ2-2; abundance: few; d_gene: TRBD1; v_gene: TRBV9; CDR3nt: TGTGCCAGCAGCGCGACAGGGGGCGGGAACACCGGGGAGCTGTTTTTT; CDR3aa: CASSATGGGNTGELFF
j_gene: TRBJ1-6; abundance: many; d_gene: -; v_gene: TRBV7-2; CDR3nt: TGTGCCAGCAGCTTAGGTGGGGTAACGGGTTCACCCCTCCACTTT; CDR3aa: CASSLGGVTGSPLHF
j_gene: TRBJ1-6; abundance: many; d_gene: -; v_gene: TRBV11-2; CDR3nt: TGTGCCAGCAGCTCCCAGCCCCCGGATGGTTATTCACCCCTCCACTTT; CDR3aa: CASSSQPPDGYSPLHF
j_gene: TRBJ2-3; abundance: -; d_gene: TRBD2; v_gene: TRBV24-1; CDR3nt: TGTGCCACCAGTGATAATGCCGGGACTAGCTCTTATGATACGCAGTATTTT; CDR3aa: CATSDNAGTSSYDTQYF
j_gene: TRBJ2-3; abundance: -; d_gene: TRBD2; v_gene: TRBV2; CDR3nt: TGTGCCAGCAGCCCTAGCGGGAGGGACCGCACAGATACGCAGTATTTT; CDR3aa: CASSPSGRDRTDTQYF
j_gene: TRBJ2-1; abundance: few; d_gene: TRBD2; v_gene: TRBV29-1; CDR3nt: TGCAGCGTTCTAGCGGGAGGGTACAATGAGCAGTTCTTC; CDR3aa: CSVLAGGYNEQFF
j_gene: TRBJ1-4; abundance: many; d_gene: -; v_gene: TRBV18; CDR3nt: TGTGCCAGCTCATCGACCAGGGTGGTGGGTGAAAAACTGTTTTTT; CDR3aa: CASSSTRVVGEKLFF
j_gene: TRBJ2-1; abundance: many; d_gene: TRBD2; v_gene: TRBV30; CDR3nt: TGTGCCTGGATCGCGGGAGGGTACAATGAGCAGTTCTTC; CDR3aa: CAWIAGGYNEQFF